The clone carrying this T cell receptor (beta chain) turned up a few times. Antigen specificity is unknown. Germline V gene lookup returns CDR1 SGHTA and CDR2 FQGNSA. Trimming left V 5 bases short and J 8 bases short, with 16 bases between. This CDR3 has 14 amino acids. This sample is drawn from a study of blood T cells in healthy people across ages. A second roughly 7 to 12 cycle PCR used barcoded and J-beta primers. Unique molecular identifiers of 12 random nucleotides labeled each cDNA. TCRdb ran MiXCR on the 5' RACE reads and lists one entry per CDR3 protein. The table records about 930,000 distinct CDR3 sequences, roughly 29% of them present only once. Study-level results: Observed TCR beta diversity showed a strong correlation with the percentage of naive T cells as measured by flow cytometry.

The sample also formed part of further work on T cells of mothers and their children.

This receptor was taken from a woman aged 40-49 years in good health. Sequencing used blood. The chain carries TRBV7-2 and TRBJ2-1; weak D call: TRBD2 (6 bases). This CDR3 is CASSPGGGIDEQFF. As DNA, the CDR3 is TGTGCCAGCAGCCCGGGTGGGGGGATTGATGAGCAGTTCTTC.